Below, 11 T cell receptor beta chains from the same sample are listed, as sequenced in a study of a mutant IDH1 vaccine in newly diagnosed glioma. These receptors lack a known antigen. Some clones are missing from TCRdb's copy, which holds only in-frame ones; the method was immunoSEQ multiplex PCR. In the table there are tens of thousands of clones, 91% of which are singletons. The time point here: week 5, during vaccination. Vaccination used 300 ug of mutant IDH1 20-mer peptide per dose, with topical imiquimod. Sequenced material: PBMCs, taken from a glioma patient whose treatment included an IDH1 peptide vaccine. Receptors originate from a man aged 50-60 years with glioma.

The V gene is TRBV5-5, the J gene TRBJ2-3; D ambiguous. This CDR3 is 14 amino acids long. Trimming took off 0 bases at V and 6 bases at J, with 11 bases between the two ends. Per germline, CDR1 SGHKS and CDR2 YYEKEE (reference sequence). In DNA, the CDR3 is TGTGCCAGCAGCTTGGCTGCAGTGAGGGATACGCAGTATTTT. Translated: CASSLAAVRDTQYF.

V is TRBV7-8 and J is TRBJ2-7; 8 nucleotides align to TRBD1. The CDR3 is made up of 13 amino acids. CDR1 and CDR2 (germline): SGHVS, FQNEAQ. After removal of 3 bases from V and 7 bases from J, the junction contained 5 bases not matched to a gene. CDR3 amino acids: CASSLTGVREQYF. The CDR3 bases are TGTGCCAGCAGCTTGACAGGGGTTCGTGAGCAGTACTTC.

This sequence joins TRBV6-5 and TRBJ1-1, with D maybe TRBD1 (5 bases). V was trimmed by 1 base and J by 5 bases, leaving 8 bases between them. The germline V gene has CDR1 MNHEY and CDR2 SVGAGI. The CDR3 sequence is 13 residues long. The CDR3 region is CASSYWQGTEAFF. The DNA of the CDR3 is TGTGCCAGCAGTTACTGGCAGGGTACTGAAGCTTTCTTT.

The chain has TRBV5-4 and TRBJ1-4; 7 bases align to TRBD1. Germline V gene lookup returns CDR1 SGHNT and CDR2 YYREEE (reference sequence). This CDR3 region has 17 residues. V lost 0 bases to trimming and J lost 3 bases; unmatched junction nucleotides: 8. The CDR3 reads CASSLGGTARANEKLFF. CDR3 sequence (DNA): TGTGCCAGCAGCTTGGGGGGGACAGCTCGAGCTAATGAAAAACTGTTTTTT.

This chain connects TRBV15 to TRBJ2-2; 8 bases match TRBD2. Germline values: CDR1 LNHNV, CDR2 YYDKDF (reference sequence). J gave up 4 bases and V 3 bases, and 1 base lay outside the gene matches. The CDR3 covers 14 residues. The CDR3 DNA reads as TGTGCCACCAGCAGCGGGAGGGTCACCGGGGAGCTGTTTTTT. Residues: CATSSGRVTGELFF.

V is TRBV9 and J is TRBJ1-4; D perhaps matches TRBD1 (5 bases). In germline, CDR1 is SGDLS, CDR2 YYNGEE. This CDR3 has 16 residues. V lost 0 bases and J 3 bases, leaving 12 bases between the germline ends. The CDR3 loop reads CASSVGPGGSNEKLFF. Here the CDR3 DNA reads TGTGCCAGCAGCGTAGGTCCGGGGGGATCTAATGAAAAACTGTTTTTT. The complete variable domain, with remaining parts taken from reference TRBV9 and TRBJ1-4, reads DSGVTQTPKHLITATGQRVTLRCSPRSGDLSVYWYQQSLDQGLQFLIQYYNGEERAKGNILERFSAQQFPDLHSELNLSSLELGDSALYFCASSVGPGGSNEKLFFGSGTQLSVL.

The V gene is TRBV6-6, the J gene TRBJ1-6, with D possibly being TRBD1 (6 bases). This CDR3 contains 14 residues. V lost 8 bases to trimming and J lost 7 bases, with 15 bases between them. Germline assignment: CDR1 MNHNY and CDR2 SVGAGI (reference sequence). CDR3 DNA: TGTGCCAGCGGTACGCAGGGGCCGAATTCACCCCTCCACTTT. As protein: CASGTQGPNSPLHF.

The J gene is TRBJ2-5, the V gene TRBV19; no definite D call. The CDR3 is 13 amino acids. CDR1 and CDR2 from the germline V gene are LNHDA and SQIVND (reference sequence). V gave up 7 bases and J gave up 4 bases, with 13 bases separating them. Here the CDR3 DNA reads TGTGCCAGTACGAAGGCAAAAGGAGAGACCCAGTACTTC. Amino acids: CASTKAKGETQYF.

This chain uses TRBV15 with TRBJ2-7, with D possibly being TRBD1 or TRBD2 (5 bases each). The V end lost 2 bases, the J end lost 2 bases, and 13 bases lay between the germline ends. The CDR3 totals 15 residues. Germline V gene sequence: CDR1 LNHNV, CDR2 YYDKDF (reference sequence). CDR3 sequence: CATSRRRDVTYEQYF. CDR3 nucleotides: TGTGCCACCAGCAGACGCCGGGACGTCACCTACGAGCAGTACTTC. The variable domain in full, with the rest retrieved from reference TRBV15 and TRBJ2-7, is DAMVIQNPRYQVTQFGKPVTLSCSQTLNHNVMYWYQQKSSQAPKLLFHYYDKDFNNEADTPDNFQSRRPNTSFCFLDIRSPGLGDTAMYLCATSRRRDVTYEQYFGPGTRLTVT.

V usage is TRBV28 and J usage is TRBJ1-3, with D perhaps matching TRBD1 (6 bases). The V end was cut by 2 bases, the J end by 0 bases, with 11 bases between. This CDR3 has 16 residues. Germline values: CDR1 MDHEN, CDR2 SYDVKM. CDR3 coding DNA: TGTGCCAGCAGTTTACTTACAGGGTCCTCTGGAAACACCATATATTTT. Residues: CASSLLTGSSGNTIYF.

The V gene is TRBV2, the J gene TRBJ2-2; D unclear. The ends were cut back, 6 bases at V and 0 bases at J, with 14 bases in the middle. CDR1 and CDR2 from the germline V gene are SNHLY and FYNNEI. The CDR3 extends over 16 amino acids. The CDR3 nucleotides read TGTGCCAGCAGCCCGCTGCGGCCCGCGAACACCGGGGAGCTGTTTTTT. This codes for CASSPLRPANTGELFF.